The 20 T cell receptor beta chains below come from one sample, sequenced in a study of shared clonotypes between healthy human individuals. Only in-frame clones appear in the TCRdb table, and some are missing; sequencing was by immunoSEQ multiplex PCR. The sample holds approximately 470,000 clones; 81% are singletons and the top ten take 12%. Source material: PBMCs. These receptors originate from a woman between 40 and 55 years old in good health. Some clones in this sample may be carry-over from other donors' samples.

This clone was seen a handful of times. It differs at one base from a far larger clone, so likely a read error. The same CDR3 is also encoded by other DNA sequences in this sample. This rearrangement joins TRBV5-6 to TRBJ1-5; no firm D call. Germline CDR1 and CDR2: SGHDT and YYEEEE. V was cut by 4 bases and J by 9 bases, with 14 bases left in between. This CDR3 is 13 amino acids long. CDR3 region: CASSVGLLGPQHF. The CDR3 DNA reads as TGTGCCAGCAGCGTAGGCCTACTGGGGCCCCAGCATTTT.

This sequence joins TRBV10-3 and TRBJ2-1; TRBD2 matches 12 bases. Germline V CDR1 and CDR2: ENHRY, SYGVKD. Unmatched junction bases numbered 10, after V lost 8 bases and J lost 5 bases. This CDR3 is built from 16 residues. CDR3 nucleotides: TGTGCCATCGGTCTAGCGGGAGGGAAGGTGGACAATGAGCAGTTCTTC. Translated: CAIGLAGGKVDNEQFF.

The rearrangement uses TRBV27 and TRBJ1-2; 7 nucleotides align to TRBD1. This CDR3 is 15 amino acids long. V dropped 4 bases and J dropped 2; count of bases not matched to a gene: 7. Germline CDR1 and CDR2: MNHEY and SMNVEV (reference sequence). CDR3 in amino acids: CASSSRDRQNYGYTF. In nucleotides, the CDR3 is TGTGCCAGCAGTTCGCGGGACAGACAGAACTATGGCTACACCTTC.

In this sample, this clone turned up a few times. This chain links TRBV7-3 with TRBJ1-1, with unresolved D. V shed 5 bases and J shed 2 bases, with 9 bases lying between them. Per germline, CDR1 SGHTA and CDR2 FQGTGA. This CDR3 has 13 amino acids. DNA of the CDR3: TGTGCCAGCAGCCAAGGGTTCAACACTGAAGCTTTCTTT. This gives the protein CASSQGFNTEAFF. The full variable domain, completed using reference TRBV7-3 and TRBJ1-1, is GAGVSQTPSNKVTEKGKYVELRCDPISGHTALYWYRQSLGQGPEFLIYFQGTGAADDSGLPNDRFFAVRPEGSVSTLKIQRTERGDSAVYLCASSQGFNTEAFFGQGTRLTVV.

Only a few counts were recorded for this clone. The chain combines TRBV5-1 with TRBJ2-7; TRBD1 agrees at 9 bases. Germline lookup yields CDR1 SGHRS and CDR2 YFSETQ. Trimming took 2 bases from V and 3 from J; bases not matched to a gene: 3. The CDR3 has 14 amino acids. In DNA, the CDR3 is TGCGCCAGCAGCTTACAGGGGGCAATCTACGAGCAGTACTTC. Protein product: CASSLQGAIYEQYF.

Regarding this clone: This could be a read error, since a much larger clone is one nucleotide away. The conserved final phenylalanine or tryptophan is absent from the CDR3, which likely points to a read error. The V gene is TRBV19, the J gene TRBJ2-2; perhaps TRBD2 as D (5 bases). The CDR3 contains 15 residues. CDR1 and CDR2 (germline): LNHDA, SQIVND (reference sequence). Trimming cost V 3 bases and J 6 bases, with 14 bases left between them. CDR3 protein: CASSMMGERPGELFS. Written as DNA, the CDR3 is TGTGCCAGTAGTATGATGGGAGAACGTCCCGGGGAGCTGTTTTCT.

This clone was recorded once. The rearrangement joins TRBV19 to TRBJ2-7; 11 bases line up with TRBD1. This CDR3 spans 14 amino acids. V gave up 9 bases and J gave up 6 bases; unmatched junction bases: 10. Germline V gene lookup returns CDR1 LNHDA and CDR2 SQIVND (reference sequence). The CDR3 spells CASSVGTGGSEQYF. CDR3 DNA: TGTGCCAGCAGTGTGGGGACAGGGGGTTCCGAGCAGTACTTC.

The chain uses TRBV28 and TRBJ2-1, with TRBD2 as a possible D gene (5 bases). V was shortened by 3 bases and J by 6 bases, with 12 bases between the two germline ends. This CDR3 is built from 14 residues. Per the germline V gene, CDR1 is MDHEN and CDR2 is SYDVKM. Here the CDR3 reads CASSFPGNPNEQFF. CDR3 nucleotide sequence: TGTGCCAGCAGTTTTCCCGGGAATCCCAATGAGCAGTTCTTC.

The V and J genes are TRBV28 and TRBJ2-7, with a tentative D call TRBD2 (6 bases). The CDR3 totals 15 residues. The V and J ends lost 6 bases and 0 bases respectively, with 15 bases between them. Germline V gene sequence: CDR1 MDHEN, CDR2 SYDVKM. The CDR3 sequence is CASSLWGTYSYEQYF. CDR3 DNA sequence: TGTGCCAGCAGCCTTTGGGGGACTTACTCCTACGAGCAGTACTTC.

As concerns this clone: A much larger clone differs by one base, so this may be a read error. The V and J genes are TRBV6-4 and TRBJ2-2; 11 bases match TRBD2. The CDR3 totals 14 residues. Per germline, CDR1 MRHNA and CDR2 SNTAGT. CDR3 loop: CSSSVAGGTGELFF. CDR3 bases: TGTTCCAGCAGTGTAGCGGGAGGGACCGGGGAGCTGTTTTTT.

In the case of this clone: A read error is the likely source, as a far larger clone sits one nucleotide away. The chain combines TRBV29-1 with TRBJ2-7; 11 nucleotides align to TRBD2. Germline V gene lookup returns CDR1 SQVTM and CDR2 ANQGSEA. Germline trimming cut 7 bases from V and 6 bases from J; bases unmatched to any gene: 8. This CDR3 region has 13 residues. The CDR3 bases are TGCAGCGAACTAGCGGGAGCGATTTCCGAGCAGTACTTC. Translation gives CSELAGAISEQYF.

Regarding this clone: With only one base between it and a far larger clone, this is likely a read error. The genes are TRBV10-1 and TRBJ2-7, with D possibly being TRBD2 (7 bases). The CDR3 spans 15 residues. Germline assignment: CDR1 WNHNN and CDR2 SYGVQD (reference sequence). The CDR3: CASGESGGGFGEQYF. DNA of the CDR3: TGCGCCAGCGGTGAGTCGGGCGGGGGCTTCGGTGAGCAGTACTTC.

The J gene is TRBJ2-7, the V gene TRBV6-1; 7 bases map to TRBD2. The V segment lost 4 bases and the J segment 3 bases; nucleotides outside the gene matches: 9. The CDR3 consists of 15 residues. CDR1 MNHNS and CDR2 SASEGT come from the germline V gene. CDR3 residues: CASSGTRLASYEQYF. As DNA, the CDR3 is TGTGCCAGCAGTGGGACCCGACTAGCAAGCTACGAGCAGTACTTC.

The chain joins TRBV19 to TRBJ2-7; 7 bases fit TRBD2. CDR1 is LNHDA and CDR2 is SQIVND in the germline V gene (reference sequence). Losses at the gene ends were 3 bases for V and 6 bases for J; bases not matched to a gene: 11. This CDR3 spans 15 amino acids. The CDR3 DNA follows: TGTGCCAGTAGTATGGGCGGGAGCCCCTTTGCCGAGCAGTACTTC. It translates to CASSMGGSPFAEQYF.

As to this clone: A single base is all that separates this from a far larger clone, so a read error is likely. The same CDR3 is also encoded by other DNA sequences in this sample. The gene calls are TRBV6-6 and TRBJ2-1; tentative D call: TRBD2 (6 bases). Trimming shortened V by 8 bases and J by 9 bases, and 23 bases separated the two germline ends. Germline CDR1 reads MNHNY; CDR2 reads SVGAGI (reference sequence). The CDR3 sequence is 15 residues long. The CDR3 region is CASSTLVGLSGEQFF. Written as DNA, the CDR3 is TGTGCCAGCTCGACGCTGGTGGGACTTAGTGGTGAGCAGTTCTTC.

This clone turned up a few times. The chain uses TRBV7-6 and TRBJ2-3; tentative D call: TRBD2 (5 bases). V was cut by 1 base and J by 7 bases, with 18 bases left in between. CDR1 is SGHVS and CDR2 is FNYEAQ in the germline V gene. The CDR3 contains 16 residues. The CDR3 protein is CASSLVGGQRRHTQYF. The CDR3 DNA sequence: TGTGCCAGCAGCTTAGTGGGCGGGCAGCGCCGACATACGCAGTATTTT.

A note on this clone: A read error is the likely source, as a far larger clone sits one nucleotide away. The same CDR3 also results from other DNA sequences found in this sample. The CDR3 spells CAWRDSPAGTEAFF. The CDR3 DNA is TGTGCCTGGAGGGACTCGCCGGCAGGCACTGAAGCTTTCTTT. The V call is TRBV30, the J call TRBJ1-1; D gene unclear. Per germline, CDR1 GTSNPN and CDR2 SVGIG (reference sequence). Trimming removed 3 bases from V and 4 bases from J, with 15 bases in between. This CDR3 comprises 14 residues.

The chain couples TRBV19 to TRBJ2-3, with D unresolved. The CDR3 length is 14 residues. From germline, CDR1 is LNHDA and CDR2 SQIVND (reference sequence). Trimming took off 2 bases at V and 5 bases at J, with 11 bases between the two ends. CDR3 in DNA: TGTGCCAGTAGTATACCACGCTTACAAGATACGCAGTATTTT. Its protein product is CASSIPRLQDTQYF. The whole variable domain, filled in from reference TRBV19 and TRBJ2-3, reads DGGITQSPKYLFRKEGQNVTLSCEQNLNHDAMYWYRQDPGQGLRLIYYSQIVNDFQKGDIAEGYSVSREKKESFPLTVTSAQKNPTAFYLCASSIPRLQDTQYFGPGTRLTVL.

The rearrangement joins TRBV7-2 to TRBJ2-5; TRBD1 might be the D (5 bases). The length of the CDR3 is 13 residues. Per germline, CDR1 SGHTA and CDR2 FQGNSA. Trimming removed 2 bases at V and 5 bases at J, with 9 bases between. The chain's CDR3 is CASSLQGWETQYF. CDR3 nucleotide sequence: TGTGCCAGCAGCTTACAGGGTTGGGAGACCCAGTACTTC.

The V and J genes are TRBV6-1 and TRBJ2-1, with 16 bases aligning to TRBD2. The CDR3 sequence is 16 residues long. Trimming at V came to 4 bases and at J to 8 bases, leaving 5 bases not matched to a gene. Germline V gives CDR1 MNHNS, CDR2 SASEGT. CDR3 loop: CASSAGTSGRGDEQFF. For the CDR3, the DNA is TGTGCCAGCAGTGCGGGGACTAGCGGGAGGGGGGATGAGCAGTTCTTC.